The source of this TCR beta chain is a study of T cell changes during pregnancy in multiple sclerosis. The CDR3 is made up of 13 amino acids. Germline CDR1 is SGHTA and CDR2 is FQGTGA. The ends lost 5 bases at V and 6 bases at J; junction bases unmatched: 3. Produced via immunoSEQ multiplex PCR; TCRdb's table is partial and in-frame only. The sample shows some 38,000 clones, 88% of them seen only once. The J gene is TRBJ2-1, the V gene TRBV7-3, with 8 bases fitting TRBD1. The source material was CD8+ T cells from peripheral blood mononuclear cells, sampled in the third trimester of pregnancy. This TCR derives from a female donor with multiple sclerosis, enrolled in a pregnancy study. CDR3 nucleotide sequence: TGTGCCAGCAGCCCCCAGGGGGCCAATGAGCAGTTCTTC. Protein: CASSPQGANEQFF.